These T cell receptor beta chains were read from a single sample in a study of blood T cell repertoires in COVID-19. The table came from immunoSEQ multiplex PCR; TCRdb's copy has only in-frame clones and leaves some out. The sample comprises about 160,000 clones, approximately 82% of which are singletons, and under 12% rests with the top ten. The sample was peripheral blood. Every receptor here comes from a woman at least 80 years old with active or convalescent COVID-19. CDR3s include the opening cysteine and the closing phenylalanine or tryptophan. A D gene is named only where the DNA matches it firmly. Clone size is not always given. Where it is, it says once, few, many or a class for expanded clones.

d_call j_call cdr3_length clone_size v_call cdr3_nt cdr3_aa
TRBD1 TRBJ1-5 14 once TRBV18 TGTGCCAGCTCAGAACAGGGGTTAGATCAGCCCCAGCATTTT CASSEQGLDQPQHF
TRBD1 TRBJ1-1 14 NA TRBV27 TGTGCCAGCAGTTTGCCGACAGGGGACACTGAAGCTTTCTTT CASSLPTGDTEAFF
TRBD1 TRBJ1-1 15 NA TRBV3-1/TRBV3-2 TGTGCCAGCAGCCGACGGACAGGCGGGGCCACTGAAGCTTTCTTT CASSRRTGGATEAFF
NA TRBJ1-1 13 NA TRBV6-5 TGTGCCAGCGGCAGGGGACGGGACACTGAAGCTTTCTTT CASGRGRDTEAFF
TRBD1 TRBJ1-1 15 NA TRBV5-1 TGCGCCAGCAGCCAGGGGACAGGGGGGAGCACTGAAGCTTTCTTT CASSQGTGGSTEAFF
NA TRBJ1-4 16 NA TRBV28 TGTGCCAGCAGTTTTCGAGCAGGGAATATGATAGAAAAACTGTTTTTT CASSFRAGNMIEKLFF
NA TRBJ1-2 12 once TRBV15 TGTGCCACCAGCAGATGGGGAGGTGGCTACACCTTC CATSRWGGGYTF
NA TRBJ2-2 14 NA TRBV6-6 TGTGCCAGCAGTCCTCGGACAGCCACCGGGGAGCTGTTTTTT CASSPRTATGELFF
NA TRBJ1-5 13 NA TRBV4-1 TGCGCCAGCAGCCAAGGGAGGGACCTGCCCCAGCATTTT CASSQGRDLPQHF
NA TRBJ2-5 15 NA TRBV5-1 TGCGCCAGCAGCTTGCAAGGCGGGTTTCAAGAGACCCAGTACTTC CASSLQGGFQETQYF
NA TRBJ2-1 15 NA TRBV7-9 TGTGCCAGCAGCTCAGGGCGTACGTATTTGAATGAGCAGTTCTTC CASSSGRTYLNEQFF
NA TRBJ2-3 15 NA TRBV3-1/TRBV3-2 TGTGCCAGCAGCCAAGACGCGGGACCCACAGATACGCAGTATTTT CASSQDAGPTDTQYF
NA TRBJ1-1 11 NA TRBV5-1 TGCGCCAGCGGCGGGGGGACTGAAGCTTTCTTT CASGGGTEAFF
TRBD2 TRBJ2-1 15 NA TRBV7-2 TGTGCCAGCAGCCGGACTAGCGGGAGCTACAATGAGCAGTTCTTC CASSRTSGSYNEQFF
TRBD2 TRBJ2-7 16 NA TRBV5-4 TGTGCCAGCAGCCCTACGGGGGGACTAGCAGTCTACGAGCAGTACTTC CASSPTGGLAVYEQYF
TRBD1 TRBJ2-7 14 NA TRBV7-9 TGTGCCAGCAGCCAGGGGGTGGGGGTACCCGAGCAGTACTTC CASSQGVGVPEQYF
TRBD2 TRBJ2-3 12 once TRBV28 TGTGCCTGGGGACTAGCCGCAGATACGCAGTATTTT CAWGLAADTQYF
TRBD1 TRBJ1-6 16 NA TRBV5-1 TGCGCCAGCAGCTTGCAGGGGGGCCGTAATAATTCACCCCTCCACTTT CASSLQGGRNNSPLHF
NA TRBJ1-1 13 NA TRBV5-5 TGTGCCAGCAGCTCGACAGGTTACACTGAAGCTTTCTTT CASSSTGYTEAFF
NA TRBJ2-7 14 NA TRBV11-2 TGTGCCAGCAGCTTACTGACAGGACCCTACGAGCAGTACTTC CASSLLTGPYEQYF
NA TRBJ1-2 16 NA TRBV28 TGTGCCAGCAGTCTCCCCTGGGCAGGGGAGAACTATGGCTACACCTTC CASSLPWAGENYGYTF
TRBD1 TRBJ1-2 16 NA TRBV2 TGTGCCAGCAGTCCTTGGACAGGATCGGTTGACTATGGCTACACCTTC CASSPWTGSVDYGYTF
NA TRBJ1-1 14 NA TRBV18 TGTGCCAGCTCACCACACCCTAGGAACACTGAAGCTTTCTTT CASSPHPRNTEAFF
NA TRBJ1-5 15 NA TRBV6-5 TGTGCCAGCAGTTACTCGAGGGGGTTAAATCAGCCCCAGCATTTT CASSYSRGLNQPQHF
NA TRBJ2-5 14 NA TRBV5-1 TGCGCCAGCAGCTTGGCAGCGCCCCAAGAGACCCAGTACTTC CASSLAAPQETQYF
TRBD1 TRBJ2-2 15 NA TRBV6-6 TGTGCCAGCAGTCCGGGACAGGGCCACACCGGGGAGCTGTTTTTT CASSPGQGHTGELFF
TRBD2 TRBJ2-3 17 NA TRBV7-3 TGTGCCAGCAGCTTAAGGGGGACTAGCCCGGAGACAGATACGCAGTATTTT CASSLRGTSPETDTQYF
NA TRBJ2-7 17 NA TRBV2 TGTGCCAGCAATAGGAAAGCGGAGTATGACTTCTCCTACGAGCAGTACTTC CASNRKAEYDFSYEQYF
TRBD1 TRBJ1-2 19 NA TRBV27 TGTGCCAGTCGGACCCCGAAACCCCACGGGAACAGGGGACTTGGTGGCTACACCTTC CASRTPKPHGNRGLGGYTF